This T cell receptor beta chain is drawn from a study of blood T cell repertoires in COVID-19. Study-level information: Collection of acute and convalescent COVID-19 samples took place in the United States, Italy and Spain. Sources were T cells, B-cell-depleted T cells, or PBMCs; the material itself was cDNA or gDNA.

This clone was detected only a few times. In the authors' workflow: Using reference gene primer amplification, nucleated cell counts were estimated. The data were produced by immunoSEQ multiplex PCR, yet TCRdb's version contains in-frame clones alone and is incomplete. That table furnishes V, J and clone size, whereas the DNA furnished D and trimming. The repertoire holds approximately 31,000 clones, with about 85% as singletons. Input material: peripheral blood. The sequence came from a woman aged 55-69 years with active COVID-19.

CDR3 region: CASSVSSGGPWETQYF. CDR3 DNA sequence: TGTGCCAGCAGTGTCTCTAGCGGGGGGCCGTGGGAGACCCAGTACTTC. The J gene is TRBJ2-5, the V gene TRBV2, with 11 bases aligning to TRBD2. Germline assignment: CDR1 SNHLY and CDR2 FYNNEI. The CDR3 loop spans 16 amino acids. Germline trimming cut 4 bases from V and 5 bases from J; bases unmatched to any gene: 9. Combining the CDR3 with reference TRBV2 and TRBJ2-5 gives the whole variable domain EPEVTQTPSHQVTQMGQEVILRCVPISNHLYFYWYRQILGQKVEFLVSFYNNEISEKSEIFDDQFSVERPDGSNFTLKIRSTKLEDSAMYFCASSVSSGGPWETQYFGPGTRLLVL.